This note documents a single T cell receptor beta chain sequence. The antigen remains undetermined. The sample originates from a study of shared clonotypes between healthy human individuals. About the research overall: CD4 naive and CD4 memory each took three plates per donor, while CD8 naive took two and CD8 memory one.

Original methodology: ImmunoSEQ sequences covered only the junction and lacked quality scores; filtering therefore differed. Sequencing was performed with immunoSEQ multiplex PCR; in TCRdb, only in-frame clones are kept and a portion is missing. The V and J calls and the clone size are those of that table, but D and trimming were determined from the DNA. The data show approximately 2.3 million clones, more than 85% seen once. The trim removed 5 bases at V and 8 bases at J, leaving 15 bases unmatched. The CDR3 contains 16 residues. Germline assignment: CDR1 SGHAT and CDR2 FQNNGV. Study observations and caveats: Some clonotypes were shared by all four sorted-subset donors, while others were not shared. The non-shared ones had lower generation probabilities than the shared ones.

Only Caucasian adults living in Nashville, Tennessee made up the donor group. The sequence was obtained from a man aged 18 to 30 in good health. Some clones in this sample may be carry-over from other donors' samples. Sequencing used naive CD4+ T cells from PBMCs. Subset denoted: CD45RA+ positively selected. V usage is TRBV11-2 and J usage is TRBJ2-3; 8 nucleotides align to TRBD2. CDR3 DNA: TGTGCCAGCAGCCCGTTACTAAGCGGGGGTGTGGGTACGCAGTATTTT. Amino acid sequence: CASSPLLSGGVGTQYF.